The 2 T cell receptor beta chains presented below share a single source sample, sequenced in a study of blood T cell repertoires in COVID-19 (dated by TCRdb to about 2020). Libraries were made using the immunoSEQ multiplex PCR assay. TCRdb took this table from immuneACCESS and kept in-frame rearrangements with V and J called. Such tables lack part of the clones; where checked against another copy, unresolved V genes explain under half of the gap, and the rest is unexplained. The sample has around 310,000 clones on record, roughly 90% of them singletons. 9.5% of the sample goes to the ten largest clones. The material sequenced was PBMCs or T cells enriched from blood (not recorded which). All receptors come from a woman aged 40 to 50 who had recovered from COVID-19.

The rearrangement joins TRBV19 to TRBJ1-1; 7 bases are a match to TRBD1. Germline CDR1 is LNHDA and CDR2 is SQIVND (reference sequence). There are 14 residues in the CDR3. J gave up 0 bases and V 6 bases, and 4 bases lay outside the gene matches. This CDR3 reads CASRATGMNTEAFF. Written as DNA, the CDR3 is TGTGCCAGTAGAGCGACAGGGATGAACACTGAAGCTTTCTTT.

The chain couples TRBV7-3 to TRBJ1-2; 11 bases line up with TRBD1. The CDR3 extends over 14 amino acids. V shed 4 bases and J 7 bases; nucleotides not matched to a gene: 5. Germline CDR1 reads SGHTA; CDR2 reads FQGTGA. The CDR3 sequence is CASSSGQGEGGYTF. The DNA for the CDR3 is TGTGCCAGCAGCTCGGGACAGGGGGAAGGTGGCTACACCTTC. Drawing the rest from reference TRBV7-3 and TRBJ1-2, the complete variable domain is GAGVSQTPSNKVTEKGKYVELRCDPISGHTALYWYRQSLGQGPEFLIYFQGTGAADDSGLPNDRFFAVRPEGSVSTLKIQRTERGDSAVYLCASSSGQGEGGYTFGSGTRLTVV.